This T cell receptor (beta chain) was recorded in a study of a mutant IDH1 vaccine in newly diagnosed glioma. V lost 3 bases to trimming and J lost 7 bases, with 13 bases between them. The CDR3 loop spans 13 amino acids. Germline V CDR1 and CDR2: SGHTA, FQGNSA. Sequencing used immunoSEQ multiplex PCR; TCRdb keeps in-frame clones, though not all of them. The sample includes about 100,000 clones, roughly 78% of them seen just once. The time point denotes: baseline, week 1 (first vaccination visit). Treatment defined: pre-vaccination baseline after standard-of-care therapy. Diagnosis in the donors showed new WHO grade 3 or 4 astrocytomas that were IDH1-mutant and ATRX-lost.

The chain recombines TRBV7-2 with TRBJ2-7; TRBD1 might be the D (5 bases). The sequence came from a man between 35 and 55 years old with glioma. The sequenced sample was PBMCs, obtained from a glioma patient treated with radiotherapy, temozolomide or both. CDR3 protein: CASSFITGAEQYF. The CDR3 DNA reads TGTGCCAGCAGCTTTATCACTGGGGCGGAGCAGTACTTC.